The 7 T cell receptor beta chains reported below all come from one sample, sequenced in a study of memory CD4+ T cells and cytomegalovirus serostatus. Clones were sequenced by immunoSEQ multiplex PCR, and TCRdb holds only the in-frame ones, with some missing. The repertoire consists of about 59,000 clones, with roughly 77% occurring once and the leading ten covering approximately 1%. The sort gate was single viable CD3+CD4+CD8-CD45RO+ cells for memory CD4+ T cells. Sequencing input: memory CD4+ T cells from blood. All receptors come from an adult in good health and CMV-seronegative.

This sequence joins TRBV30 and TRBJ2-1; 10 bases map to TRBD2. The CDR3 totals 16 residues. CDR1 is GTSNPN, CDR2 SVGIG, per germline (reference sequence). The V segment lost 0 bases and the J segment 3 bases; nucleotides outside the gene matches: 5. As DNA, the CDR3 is TGTGCCTGGAGTGTCACTGGACTAGCGGTCTACAATGAGCAGTTCTTC. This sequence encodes CAWSVTGLAVYNEQFF.

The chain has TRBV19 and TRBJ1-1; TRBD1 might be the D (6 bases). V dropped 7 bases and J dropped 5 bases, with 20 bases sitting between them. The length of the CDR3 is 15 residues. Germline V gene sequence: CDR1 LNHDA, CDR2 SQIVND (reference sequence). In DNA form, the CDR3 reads TGTGCCAGTACCATCCGGGCAGGGGAAGGGACTGAAGCTTTCTTT. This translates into CASTIRAGEGTEAFF.

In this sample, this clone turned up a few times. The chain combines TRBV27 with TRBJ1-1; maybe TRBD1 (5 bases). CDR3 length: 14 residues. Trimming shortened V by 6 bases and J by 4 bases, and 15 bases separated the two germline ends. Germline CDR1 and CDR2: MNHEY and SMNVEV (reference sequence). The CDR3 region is CASSLRRQTTEAFF. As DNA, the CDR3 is TGTGCCAGCAGCCTCCGCCGACAGACCACTGAAGCTTTCTTT.

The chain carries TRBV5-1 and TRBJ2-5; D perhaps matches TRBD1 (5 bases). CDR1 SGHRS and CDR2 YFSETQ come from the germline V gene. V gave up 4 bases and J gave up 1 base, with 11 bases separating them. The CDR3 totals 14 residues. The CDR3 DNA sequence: TGCGCCAGCAGCGTTGGACACTTCCAAGAGACCCAGTACTTC. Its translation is CASSVGHFQETQYF.

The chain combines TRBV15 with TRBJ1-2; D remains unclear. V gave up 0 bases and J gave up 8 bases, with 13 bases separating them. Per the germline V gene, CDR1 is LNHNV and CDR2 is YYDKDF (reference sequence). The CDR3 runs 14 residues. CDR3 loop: CATSRDRTQVGYTF. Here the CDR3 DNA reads TGTGCCACCAGCAGAGATAGGACCCAAGTGGGCTACACCTTC. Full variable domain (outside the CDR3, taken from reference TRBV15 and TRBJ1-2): DAMVIQNPRYQVTQFGKPVTLSCSQTLNHNVMYWYQQKSSQAPKLLFHYYDKDFNNEADTPDNFQSRRPNTSFCFLDIRSPGLGDTAMYLCATSRDRTQVGYTFGSGTRLTVV.

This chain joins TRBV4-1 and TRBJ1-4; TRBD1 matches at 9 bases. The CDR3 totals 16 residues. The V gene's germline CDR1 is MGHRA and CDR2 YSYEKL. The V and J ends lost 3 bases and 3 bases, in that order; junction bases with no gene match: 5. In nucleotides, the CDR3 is TGCGCCAGCAGCCAGGGACAGGGAGCGGCTAATGAAAAACTGTTTTTT. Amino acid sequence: CASSQGQGAANEKLFF.

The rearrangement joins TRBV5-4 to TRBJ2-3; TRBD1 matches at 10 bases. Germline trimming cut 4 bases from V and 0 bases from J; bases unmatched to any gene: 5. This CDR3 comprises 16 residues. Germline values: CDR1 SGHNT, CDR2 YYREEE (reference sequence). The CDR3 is CASSEGTGVSTDTQYF. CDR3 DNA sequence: TGTGCCAGCAGCGAAGGGACAGGGGTAAGCACAGATACGCAGTATTTT.